The 26 T cell receptor beta chains listed next were all sequenced from one sample in a study of T cells after yellow fever vaccination. A single record per CDR3 protein comes from TCRdb applying MiXCR to the 5' RACE reads. The sample shows roughly 74,000 distinct CDR3 sequences, approximately 6.9% of them seen only once. Material: CD8+ T cells sorted from PBMCs, obtained 4 to 5 days after the first yellow fever vaccination. Receptor source: a young man who received the YFV17D yellow fever vaccine.

This clonotype was picked up many times. The CDR3 DNA is TGTGCCAGCAGTTATCGGTTAGGCACAGATACGCAGTATTTT. It yields the protein CASSYRLGTDTQYF. This rearrangement joins TRBV6-5 to TRBJ2-3; D uncertain. The CDR3 extends over 14 amino acids. Between the trimmed V and J ends, which lost 3 bases and 1 base, there was a span of 8 bases. In germline, CDR1 is MNHEY, CDR2 SVGAGI.

The chain links TRBV6-5 to TRBJ2-5, with unresolved D. From germline, CDR1 is MNHEY and CDR2 SVGAGI. The V end lost 0 bases, the J end lost 1 base, and 9 bases lay between the germline ends. The CDR3 has 15 amino acids. The CDR3 coding sequence is TGTGCCAGCAGTTACTCGTTACAGCTCCAAGAGACCCAGTACTTC. Protein: CASSYSLQLQETQYF.

As DNA, the CDR3 is TGTGCCAGCAGCGGGACTCCAAACTACAATGAGCAGTTCTTC. It codes for CASSGTPNYNEQFF. The rearrangement links TRBV6-2 or TRBV6-3 to TRBJ2-1; TRBD2 is a possible D gene (6 bases). The germline V and J ends were trimmed by 6 bases and 3 bases, with 12 bases remaining between them. The germline gives CDR1 MNHEY, CDR2 SVGEGT. CDR3 length: 14 residues.

This clonotype was observed a handful of times. The chain employs TRBV4-3 and TRBJ2-3; D gene ambiguous. The ends were cut back, 4 bases at V and 4 bases at J, with 15 bases in the middle. Germline assignment: CDR1 LGHNA and CDR2 YSLEER. This CDR3 spans 15 amino acids. The CDR3 DNA reads as TGCGCCAGCAGCCCTACCTCGCTCGAGTCAGATACGCAGTATTTT. Translated: CASSPTSLESDTQYF.

In this sample, this clonotype turned up many times. This chain uses TRBV20-1 with TRBJ2-1; possibly TRBD2 for D (5 bases). This CDR3 is built from 14 residues. V dropped 0 bases and J dropped 6 bases, with 12 bases sitting between them. CDR1 and CDR2 (germline): DFQATT, SNEGSKA (reference sequence). CDR3: CSARDLASFNEQFF. CDR3 bases: TGCAGTGCTAGAGATCTGGCTAGCTTCAATGAGCAGTTCTTC.

This clonotype occurred many times. The V gene is TRBV7-9, the J gene TRBJ1-2, with unresolved D. The V gene's germline CDR1 is SEHNR and CDR2 FQNEAQ (reference sequence). The CDR3 loop spans 15 amino acids. V was shortened by 4 bases and J by 4 bases, with 16 bases between the two germline ends. The CDR3 bases are TGTGCCAGCAGCTACCTGAGCCTCCTCCCCTATGGCTACACCTTC. Amino acid sequence: CASSYLSLLPYGYTF.

This clonotype was counted many times. The V and J genes are TRBV24-1 and TRBJ2-2, with D perhaps matching TRBD1 (6 bases). V was trimmed by 2 bases and J by 4 bases, leaving 10 bases between them. The CDR3 consists of 15 residues. CDR1 KGHDR and CDR2 SFDVKD come from the germline V gene. CDR3 nucleotide sequence: TGTGCCACCAGTGATTCAGGGGTCGGCACCGGGGAGCTGTTTTTT. It yields the protein CATSDSGVGTGELFF.

This clonotype was counted many times. The CDR3 nucleotides read TGTGCCAGCAGTTTAGACCCAGCGGGGGGGCCCGATACGCAGTATTTT. Protein: CASSLDPAGGPDTQYF. The chain carries TRBV27 and TRBJ2-3; 10 bases fit TRBD2. This CDR3 comprises 16 residues. The V and J ends lost 2 bases and 6 bases, in that order; junction bases with no gene match: 8. Germline CDR1 reads MNHEY; CDR2 reads SMNVEV (reference sequence).

This clonotype was seen many times. The chain couples TRBV6-2 or TRBV6-3 to TRBJ1-1, with TRBD1 as a possible D gene (5 bases). V shed 5 bases and J shed 6 bases, with 10 bases lying between them. Germline V lookup: CDR1 MNHEY, CDR2 SVGEGT. CDR3 length: 12 residues. The CDR3 bases are TGTGCCAGCAGTCAGGCGGGGCCTGAAGCTTTCTTT. This codes for CASSQAGPEAFF.

In this sample, this clonotype turned up many times. This rearrangement joins TRBV27 to TRBJ2-1, with TRBD1 identical over 7 bases. The V gene's germline CDR1 is MNHEY and CDR2 SMNVEV (reference sequence). V dropped 5 bases and J dropped 4; count of bases not matched to a gene: 5. This CDR3 has 14 amino acids. The CDR3 DNA sequence: TGTGCCAGCAGTCCCATGGGACAGTACAATGAGCAGTTCTTC. It translates to CASSPMGQYNEQFF.

Many counts were recorded for this clonotype. The V and J genes are TRBV20-1 and TRBJ1-2, with 7 bases lining up with TRBD1. CDR3 length equals 11 residues. The J segment lost 8 bases and the V segment lost 5 bases, leaving 5 bases of the junction unmatched. CDR1 and CDR2 from the germline V gene are DFQATT and SNEGSKA (reference sequence). CDR3 amino acids: CSAPTGFGYTF. The CDR3 nucleotides read TGCAGTGCTCCGACAGGGTTCGGCTACACCTTC.

The rearrangement joins TRBV11-2 to TRBJ2-3; tentatively, D is TRBD2 (6 bases). Trimming pared 0 bases from V and 2 bases from J, leaving 15 bases between. This CDR3 is 17 amino acids long. Germline assignment: CDR1 SGHAT and CDR2 FQNNGV. CDR3 in amino acids: CASSLDRETEDTDTQYF. In nucleotides, the CDR3 is TGTGCCAGCAGCTTAGACCGGGAGACAGAAGACACAGATACGCAGTATTTT.

This clonotype has just a few counts. The gene calls are TRBV29-1 and TRBJ2-6; no clear D. The CDR3 has 17 residues. Trimming removed 2 bases from V and 0 bases from J, with 14 bases in between. Germline V lookup: CDR1 SQVTM, CDR2 ANQGSEA. The CDR3 reads CSVERASSLSGANVLTF. The CDR3 DNA follows: TGCAGCGTTGAACGGGCCAGTAGCCTCTCTGGGGCCAACGTCCTGACTTTC.

This clonotype was counted at least ten times. The chain recombines TRBV7-2 with TRBJ2-5; 10 bases are shared with TRBD2. V gave up 1 base and J gave up 5 bases; unmatched junction bases: 7. This CDR3 is 16 amino acids long. Germline CDR1 reads SGHTA; CDR2 reads FQGNSA. The DNA for the CDR3 is TGTGCCAGCAGCTTAGAAGCGGGGGGGCCCGGGGAGACCCAGTACTTC. This sequence encodes CASSLEAGGPGETQYF. The variable domain in full, with the rest retrieved from reference TRBV7-2 and TRBJ2-5, is GAGVSQSPSNKVTEKGKDVELRCDPISGHTALYWYRQSLGQGLEFLIYFQGNSAPDKSGLPSDRFSAERTGGSVSTLTIQRTQQEDSAVYLCASSLEAGGPGETQYFGPGTRLLVL.

This clonotype was found many times. V and J are TRBV4-1 and TRBJ2-7; no definite D call. The V gene's germline CDR1 is MGHRA and CDR2 YSYEKL. Trimming removed 4 bases at V and 6 bases at J, with 16 bases between. This CDR3 spans 14 amino acids. The CDR3 DNA reads TGCGCCAGCAGCCCAAGGGTCTCCATCGGCGAGCAGTACGTC. Its translation is CASSPRVSIGEQYV.

The chain uses TRBV5-4 and TRBJ2-7; D gene unclear. Trimming removed 4 bases from V and 3 bases from J, with 14 bases in between. The germline V gene encodes CDR1 SGHNT and CDR2 YYREEE (reference sequence). The CDR3 consists of 14 residues. The chain's CDR3 is CASSPDKGLYEQYF. CDR3 DNA: TGTGCCAGCAGCCCCGACAAGGGTCTCTACGAGCAGTACTTC.

The rearrangement uses TRBV4-3 and TRBJ2-3; tentatively, D is TRBD2 (5 bases). V shed 2 bases and J shed 4 bases, with 13 bases lying between them. The germline gives CDR1 LGHNA, CDR2 YSLEER. This CDR3 region has 15 residues. The CDR3: CASSQLWTAADTQYF. The CDR3 nucleotides are TGCGCCAGCAGCCAACTTTGGACTGCCGCAGATACGCAGTATTTT.

This clonotype was seen ten or more times. The V and J genes are TRBV2 and TRBJ2-7; 9 bases fit TRBD1. The trim removed 4 bases at V and 5 bases at J, leaving 6 bases unmatched. CDR3 length: 14 amino acids. Germline V lookup: CDR1 SNHLY, CDR2 FYNNEI. The CDR3 DNA sequence: TGTGCCAGCAGTGCATGGGACAGGGCAGACGAGCAGTACTTC. Amino acids: CASSAWDRADEQYF.

This clonotype was seen repeatedly, ten times or more. The rearrangement uses TRBV4-3 and TRBJ1-4; D gene uncertain. Germline V gene lookup returns CDR1 LGHNA and CDR2 YSLEER. The CDR3 is 15 amino acids. Trimming removed 0 bases at V and 8 bases at J, with 13 bases between. This chain's CDR3 is CASSQDRQGWEKLFF. DNA for the CDR3: TGCGCCAGCAGCCAAGATCGTCAAGGGTGGGAAAAACTGTTTTTT.

The chain joins TRBV7-6 to TRBJ2-5; 8 bases align to TRBD1. J was trimmed by 0 bases and V by 4 bases; bases with no gene match: 13. This CDR3 is 18 amino acids long. CDR1 is SGHVS and CDR2 is FNYEAQ in the germline V gene. The DNA for the CDR3 is TGTGCCAGCAGCTCAGGTCCTCTTGGACAGGGTAACCAAGAGACCCAGTACTTC. Translation: CASSSGPLGQGNQETQYF.

The V gene is TRBV10-3, the J gene TRBJ2-2, with 9 bases lining up with TRBD1. The CDR3 spans 16 residues. Germline V gene data show CDR1 as ENHRY and CDR2 as SYGVKD. J lost 4 bases, V lost 3 bases, and 6 bases had no gene match. CDR3 loop: CAISDPDRGSTGELFF. The CDR3 DNA is TGTGCCATCAGTGACCCCGACAGGGGGAGCACCGGGGAGCTGTTTTTT.

The chain recombines TRBV6-1 with TRBJ2-3; TRBD2 aligns across 10 bases. V was pared by 5 bases and J by 0 bases, with 2 bases of the junction left unmatched. Germline loops: CDR1 MNHNS, CDR2 SASEGT. The CDR3 contains 15 residues. CDR3 bases: TGTGCCAGCAGTCAACTAGCGGGGAGCACAGATACGCAGTATTTT. This translates into CASSQLAGSTDTQYF.

This chain links TRBV20-1 with TRBJ1-4; a weak D match, TRBD1 (5 bases). The germline V gene encodes CDR1 DFQATT and CDR2 SNEGSKA (reference sequence). The V end was cut by 6 bases, the J end by 1 base, with 12 bases between. The CDR3 totals 14 residues. Written as DNA, the CDR3 is TGCAGTGCCGACTCTGGGGGAACTAATGAAAAACTGTTTTTT. Amino acid sequence: CSADSGGTNEKLFF.

There are a few counts of this clonotype. The chain recombines TRBV19 with TRBJ2-7; TRBD1 is a possible D gene (5 bases). The CDR3 has 17 amino acids. Trimming left V 3 bases short and J 0 bases short, with 18 bases between. CDR1 and CDR2 (germline): LNHDA, SQIVND (reference sequence). Written as DNA, the CDR3 is TGTGCCAGTAGTATTGTCGGCAGCAGGGAAATCTCCTACGAGCAGTACTTC. Its protein product is CASSIVGSREISYEQYF.

This clonotype was seen many times. The V and J genes are TRBV12-3 or TRBV12-4 and TRBJ2-3, with D hard to call. Trimming stripped 6 bases from V and 2 bases from J, with 12 bases between. CDR3 length: 14 amino acids. CDR3 sequence reads: CASRTLLDTDTQYF. CDR3 DNA: TGTGCCAGCAGGACACTACTTGACACAGATACGCAGTATTTT.

The rearrangement joins TRBV6-2 or TRBV6-3 to TRBJ2-1, with D hard to call. V lost 4 bases, J lost 3 bases, and 16 bases lay in between. Germline loops: CDR1 MNHEY, CDR2 SVGEGT. The CDR3 is made up of 16 amino acids. In nucleotides, the CDR3 is TGTGCCAGCAGTTCGTTAGCTAGTGAAATCTACAATGAGCAGTTCTTC. Encoded protein: CASSSLASEIYNEQFF.